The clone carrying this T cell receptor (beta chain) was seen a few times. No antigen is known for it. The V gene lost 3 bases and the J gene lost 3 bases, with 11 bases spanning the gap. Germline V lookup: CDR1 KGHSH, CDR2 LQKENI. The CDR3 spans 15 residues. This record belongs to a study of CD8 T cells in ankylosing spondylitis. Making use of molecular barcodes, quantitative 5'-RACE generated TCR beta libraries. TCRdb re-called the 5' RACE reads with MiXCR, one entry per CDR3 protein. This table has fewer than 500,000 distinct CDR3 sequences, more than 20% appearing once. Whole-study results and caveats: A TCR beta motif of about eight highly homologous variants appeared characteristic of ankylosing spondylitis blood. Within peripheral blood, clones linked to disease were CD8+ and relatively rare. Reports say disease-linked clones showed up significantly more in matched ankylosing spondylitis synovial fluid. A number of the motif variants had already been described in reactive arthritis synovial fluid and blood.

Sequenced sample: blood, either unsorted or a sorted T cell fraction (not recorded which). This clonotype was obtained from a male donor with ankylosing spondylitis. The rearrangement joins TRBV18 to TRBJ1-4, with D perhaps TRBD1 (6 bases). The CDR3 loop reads CASSPQGSANEKLFF. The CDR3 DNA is TGTGCCAGCTCACCTCAGGGGTCCGCTAATGAAAAACTGTTTTTT.